Shown below are 25 T cell receptor beta chains from a single sample sequenced in a study of cytomegalovirus exposure and HLA in healthy donors. PCR used 60 Vbeta primers and 13 Jbeta primers. Only in-frame clones appear in the TCRdb table, and some are missing; sequencing was by immunoSEQ multiplex PCR. The table includes around 190,000 clones, just under 75% detected once. Material for sequencing was PBMCs. Every receptor here comes from a woman in her thirties in good health and CMV-seropositive.

DNA for the CDR3: TGTGCCAGCGGGGAGGGTGAACTCTACGAGCAGTACTTC. It codes for CASGEGELYEQYF. The chain carries TRBV19 and TRBJ2-7, with 7 bases that match TRBD2. This CDR3 is 13 amino acids long. Germline lookup yields CDR1 LNHDA and CDR2 SQIVND (reference sequence). V was clipped by 9 bases and J by 3 bases; unmatched bases: 8.

The chain recombines TRBV12-5 with TRBJ2-5; D is possibly TRBD2 (6 bases). This CDR3 has 10 amino acids. Germline V gene data show CDR1 as LGHNT and CDR2 as FRNRAP. V shed 6 bases and J shed 14 bases, with 13 bases lying between them. The CDR3 DNA is TGTGCTAGTGGGGGGGACTCTCGCTACTTC. It is translated as CASGGDSRYF. Full variable domain (missing parts from reference TRBV12-5 and TRBJ2-5): DARVTQTPRHKVTEMGQEVTMRCQPILGHNTVFWYRQTMMQGLELLAYFRNRAPLDDSGMPKDRFSAEMPDATLATLKIQPSEPRDSAVYFCASGGDSRYFGPGTRLLVL.

V gene TRBV7-6 combines with J gene TRBJ2-3; TRBD1 matches 9 bases. The CDR3 extends over 14 amino acids. Trimming removed 5 bases from V and 6 bases from J; junction bases left unmatched: 6. CDR1 and CDR2 (germline): SGHVS, FNYEAQ. The CDR3 DNA reads TGTGCCAGCAGCCCCGGACAGGGGTCGGATACGCAGTATTTT. Encoded protein: CASSPGQGSDTQYF.

The V call is TRBV4-1, the J call TRBJ2-7; the D gene is possibly TRBD1 (7 bases). This CDR3 spans 17 amino acids. Trimming removed 0 bases from V and 4 bases from J, with 19 bases in between. In germline, CDR1 is MGHRA, CDR2 YSYEKL. This CDR3 reads CASSQEAGTAGGYEQYF. The CDR3 nucleotides are TGCGCCAGCAGCCAAGAGGCGGGGACGGCAGGGGGGTACGAGCAGTACTTC.

The chain has TRBV27 and TRBJ2-5; 11 nucleotides line up with TRBD2. The trim removed 5 bases at V and 5 bases at J, leaving 7 bases unmatched. The length of the CDR3 is 15 residues. The germline V gene encodes CDR1 MNHEY and CDR2 SMNVEV (reference sequence). CDR3 bases: TGTGCCAGCAGTATGGGACTAGCGGCGGGGGAGACCCAGTACTTC. This sequence encodes CASSMGLAAGETQYF.

This chain uses TRBV6-1 with TRBJ2-7; D perhaps matches TRBD1 (5 bases). The CDR3 length is 15 residues. From germline, CDR1 is MNHNS and CDR2 SASEGT. Between the trimmed V and J ends, which lost 1 base and 5 bases, there was a span of 15 bases. The CDR3 nucleotides read TGTGCCAGCAGTGAAGGTTCAGGGTTGCCCCACGAGCAGTACTTC. Amino acids: CASSEGSGLPHEQYF.

This chain connects TRBV4-1 to TRBJ2-3; no clear D gene. V lost 2 bases, J lost 5 bases, and 23 bases lay in between. CDR3 size: 18 residues. The germline gives CDR1 MGHRA, CDR2 YSYEKL. The CDR3 loop reads CASSQIGVAKRRGDTQYF. In DNA, the CDR3 is TGCGCCAGCAGCCAAATCGGCGTCGCGAAGCGACGAGGAGATACGCAGTATTTT.

This chain uses TRBV19 with TRBJ2-7, with TRBD1 as a possible D gene (6 bases). Per the germline V gene, CDR1 is LNHDA and CDR2 is SQIVND (reference sequence). The CDR3 is 15 residues long. V was trimmed by 3 bases and J by 1 base, leaving 13 bases between them. The chain's CDR3 is CASSMTPDRSYEQYF. In DNA, the CDR3 is TGTGCCAGTAGTATGACCCCCGACAGGTCCTACGAGCAGTACTTC.

A few counts support this clone. The chain carries TRBV5-6 and TRBJ1-6; D remains ambiguous. V lost 2 bases to trimming and J lost 3 bases, with 9 bases between them. The germline CDR1 and CDR2 sequences are SGHDT and YYEEEE. This CDR3 has 15 amino acids. The CDR3 sequence: CASSFDGDYNSPLHF. The CDR3 nucleotides are TGTGCCAGCAGCTTTGACGGGGACTATAATTCACCCCTCCACTTT. Full variable domain (remainder filled in from reference TRBV5-6 and TRBJ1-6): DAGVTQSPTHLIKTRGQQVTLRCSPKSGHDTVSWYQQALGQGPQFIFQYYEEEERQRGNFPDRFSGHQFPNYSSELNVNALLLGDSALYLCASSFDGDYNSPLHFGNGTRLTVT.

The gene calls are TRBV6-1 and TRBJ2-7; weak D call: TRBD1 (6 bases). The CDR3 is 15 amino acids. Germline values: CDR1 MNHNS, CDR2 SASEGT. Trimming cost V 3 bases and J 0 bases, with 12 bases left between them. In DNA form, the CDR3 reads TGTGCCAGCAGTGACTGGGGCAGGGGCTCCTACGAGCAGTACTTC. This encodes CASSDWGRGSYEQYF.

To note about this clone: This same CDR3 is encoded by further DNA sequences in the sample. The J gene is TRBJ2-3, the V gene TRBV7-9; D gene uncertain. The germline V gene encodes CDR1 SEHNR and CDR2 FQNEAQ (reference sequence). The CDR3 has 13 amino acids. Trimming took off 2 bases at V and 0 bases at J, with 3 bases between the two ends. The CDR3 region has the DNA TGTGCCAGCAGCTTATCTAGCACAGATACGCAGTATTTT. It codes for CASSLSSTDTQYF.

This chain connects TRBV7-6 to TRBJ2-1; TRBD2 might be the D (5 bases). The ends were cut back, 1 base at V and 4 bases at J, with 17 bases in the middle. Germline CDR1 reads SGHVS; CDR2 reads FNYEAQ. CDR3 length: 17 residues. The CDR3 protein is CASSLEGRVRAYNEQFF. CDR3 nucleotide sequence: TGTGCCAGCAGCTTAGAAGGGCGGGTCAGAGCGTACAATGAGCAGTTCTTC.

This clone was counted a few times. This chain's CDR3 is CASSGDYLGKLFF. The CDR3 region has the DNA TGTGCCAGCAGTGGGGACTACCTAGGAAAACTGTTTTTT. The chain recombines TRBV6-5 with TRBJ1-4; maybe TRBD1 (5 bases). This CDR3 comprises 13 residues. Trimming took off 5 bases at V and 10 bases at J, with 14 bases between the two ends. The germline V gene has CDR1 MNHEY and CDR2 SVGAGI.

V and J are TRBV28 and TRBJ2-7; 11 positions agree with TRBD1. The germline V gene has CDR1 MDHEN and CDR2 SYDVKM. The CDR3 runs 13 residues. The trim removed 6 bases at V and 6 bases at J, leaving 4 bases unmatched. Here the CDR3 reads CASRGDRGGEQYF. The CDR3 DNA is TGTGCCAGCAGGGGGGACAGGGGGGGCGAGCAGTACTTC.

The chain joins TRBV5-4 to TRBJ2-3; 11 nucleotides match TRBD2. Germline V CDR1 and CDR2: SGHNT, YYREEE (reference sequence). With 3 bases clipped from V and 2 bases from J, the junction kept 2 bases outside the gene matches. This CDR3 has 15 amino acids. CDR3 bases: TGTGCCAGCAGCTGGGGACTAGCGGACACAGATACGCAGTATTTT. It is translated as CASSWGLADTDTQYF.

This rearrangement joins TRBV5-1 to TRBJ2-2, with D perhaps matching TRBD2 (6 bases). This CDR3 has 18 amino acids. Germline-derived CDR1 and CDR2 are SGHRS and YFSETQ. V was shortened by 4 bases and J by 6 bases, with 25 bases between the two germline ends. The CDR3: CASSPRGLGVLRAGELFF. CDR3 DNA sequence: TGCGCCAGCAGCCCCCGGGGACTTGGGGTTCTAAGGGCCGGGGAGCTGTTTTTT.

The V and J genes are TRBV28 and TRBJ1-5; tentative D call: TRBD1 (6 bases). Between the trimmed V and J ends, which lost 4 bases and 5 bases, there was a span of 21 bases. Germline V gene sequence: CDR1 MDHEN, CDR2 SYDVKM. CDR3 length equals 17 residues. In DNA form, the CDR3 reads TGTGCCAGCAGTTCCGCTCAAATACTGGACAGTTATCAGCCCCAGCATTTT. Encoded protein: CASSSAQILDSYQPQHF.

The chain combines TRBV7-9 with TRBJ2-1; 9 nucleotides agree with TRBD2. The V and J ends lost 5 bases and 12 bases, in that order; junction bases with no gene match: 5. CDR1 and CDR2 from the germline V gene are SEHNR and FQNEAQ (reference sequence). The CDR3 sequence is 12 residues long. The CDR3 loop reads CASSETSGTQFF. CDR3 in DNA: TGTGCCAGCAGCGAGACTAGCGGCACGCAGTTCTTC.

As concerns this clone: Other DNA sequences in this sample translate to the same CDR3. The DNA of the CDR3 is TGTGCCAGCAGTCCCGGGACAGGGGGCTACGAGCAGTACTTC. Translated, it gives CASSPGTGGYEQYF. The chain is built from TRBV7-6 and TRBJ2-7, with 11 bases fitting TRBD1. Germline loops: CDR1 SGHVS, CDR2 FNYEAQ. CDR3 length: 14 amino acids. J lost 3 bases, V lost 6 bases, and 4 bases had no gene match.

The J gene is TRBJ2-3, the V gene TRBV5-6, with no clear D. The CDR3 extends over 14 amino acids. CDR1 is SGHDT, CDR2 YYEEEE, per germline. The ends were cut back, 2 bases at V and 2 bases at J, with 9 bases in the middle. CDR3 region: CASSLRLPTDTQYF. In nucleotides, the CDR3 is TGTGCCAGCAGCTTAAGACTTCCCACAGATACGCAGTATTTT.

The chain employs TRBV5-4 and TRBJ2-1, with 9 bases matching TRBD2. The V and J ends lost 2 bases and 7 bases, in that order; junction bases with no gene match: 7. Looked up from germline, CDR1 is SGHNT and CDR2 is YYREEE (reference sequence). This CDR3 region has 15 residues. The CDR3 loop reads CASSFGGLAGNEQFF. CDR3 sequence (DNA): TGTGCCAGCAGCTTTGGGGGACTAGCTGGAAATGAGCAGTTCTTC.

The chain uses TRBV28 and TRBJ1-2; 8 positions match TRBD1. CDR3 length: 12 residues. Germline lookup yields CDR1 MDHEN and CDR2 SYDVKM. Unmatched junction bases numbered 2, after V lost 7 bases and J lost 4 bases. For the CDR3, the DNA is TGTGCCAGCAACGACAGGGGCTATGGCTACACCTTC. Amino acids: CASNDRGYGYTF.

This clone was seen a handful of times. The genes are TRBV29-1 and TRBJ1-5; D not resolved. This CDR3 is built from 12 residues. Germline assignment: CDR1 SQVTM and CDR2 ANQGSEA. The V end lost 4 bases, the J end lost 3 bases, and 7 bases lay between the germline ends. For the CDR3, the DNA is TGCAGCGTTGCCGGTTCCAATCAGCCCCAGCATTTT. It translates to CSVAGSNQPQHF.

The chain employs TRBV28 and TRBJ1-5; 9 bases align to TRBD1. The CDR3 totals 15 residues. V lost 4 bases and J lost 1; bases outside the gene matches: 2. CDR1 MDHEN and CDR2 SYDVKM come from the germline V gene. The CDR3 region has the DNA TGTGCCAGCAGTTGGGACAGGGAAAGCAATCAGCCCCAGCATTTT. This codes for CASSWDRESNQPQHF.

This clone turned up a few times. The chain links TRBV5-1 to TRBJ1-2, with TRBD1 matching over 11 bases. The CDR3 runs to 16 residues. Per the germline V gene, CDR1 is SGHRS and CDR2 is YFSETQ. Unmatched junction bases numbered 9, after V lost 3 bases and J lost 5 bases. In DNA, the CDR3 is TGCGCCAGCAGCTATGGACAGGGGGCCCTGGATTATGGCTACACCTTC. Translation: CASSYGQGALDYGYTF. Drawing the rest from reference TRBV5-1 and TRBJ1-2, the complete variable domain is KAGVTQTPRYLIKTRGQQVTLSCSPISGHRSVSWYQQTPGQGLQFLFEYFSETQRNKGNFPGRFSGRQFSNSRSEMNVSTLELGDSALYLCASSYGQGALDYGYTFGSGTRLTVV.